The 24 T cell receptor beta chains below come from one sample, sequenced in a study of T cell repertoires in aging, cancer and after chemotherapy. Amplification of TCR beta used genomic DNA extracted from peripheral blood. TRB rearrangements spanning V, D and J were amplified using mixed TRB-A/B primers. TCRdb analysed the multiplex PCR reads with MiXCR anew, one entry per CDR3 protein. The sample has some 3,500 distinct CDR3 sequences, over 25% seen once; the top ten hold around a fifth. The sample was blood. The receptors shown here come from a human donor with a solid tumor.

This clonotype was observed a few times. The gene calls are TRBV5-6 and TRBJ2-1; D possibly corresponds to TRBD1 (6 bases). This CDR3 has 14 residues. Per the germline V gene, CDR1 is SGHDT and CDR2 is YYEEEE. V lost 9 bases and J 0 bases, leaving 13 bases between the germline ends. The CDR3 region is CATKRGSSYNEQFF. CDR3 nucleotide sequence: TGTGCCACCAAAAGGGGGAGCTCCTACAATGAGCAGTTCTTC.

The V and J genes are TRBV18 and TRBJ2-7, with no clear D. From germline, CDR1 is KGHSH and CDR2 LQKENI. The CDR3 has 14 amino acids. V was pared by 3 bases and J by 2 bases, with 11 bases between. This CDR3 is CASSPQEQAYEQYF. The CDR3 region has the DNA TGTGCCAGCTCACCTCAGGAACAAGCCTACGAGCAGTACTTC.

This clonotype was counted a few times. The chain employs TRBV7-6 and TRBJ2-7, with D perhaps assigned TRBD1 or TRBD2 (6 bases each). This CDR3 spans 15 amino acids. V gave up 1 base and J gave up 0 bases, with 10 bases separating them. Germline values: CDR1 SGHVS, CDR2 FNYEAQ. CDR3 sequence (DNA): TGTGCCAGCAGCTTAGGTTGGGGGGCCTCCTACGAGCAGTACTTC. Residues: CASSLGWGASYEQYF.

This clonotype was detected a few times. V gene TRBV19 combines with J gene TRBJ1-1, with a weak D call TRBD1 (5 bases). This CDR3 region has 17 residues. V dropped 3 bases and J dropped 1 base, with 18 bases sitting between them. Germline CDR1 reads LNHDA; CDR2 reads SQIVND (reference sequence). The CDR3 coding sequence is TGTGCCAGTAGTATCCCAGGGTCGGGACTACAGAACACTGAAGCTTTCTTT. This gives the protein CASSIPGSGLQNTEAFF.

As concerns this clonotype: The junction departs from the called germline gene at one end, perhaps through a read error. V is TRBV5-5 and J is TRBJ2-5; the D gene is possibly TRBD2 (6 bases). This CDR3 spans 14 amino acids. Germline V gene sequence: CDR1 SGHKS, CDR2 YYEKEE (reference sequence). CDR3 DNA: TGTGCCAGCAGCTTGGCCCAGGGACGGGAGACCCAGAACTTC. This translates into CASSLAQGRETQNF.

A few counts support this clonotype. The chain employs TRBV10-3 and TRBJ2-3; 11 bases agree with TRBD2. The CDR3 runs 18 residues. From germline, CDR1 is ENHRY and CDR2 SYGVKD. V gave up 2 bases and J gave up 0 bases; unmatched junction bases: 7. Here the CDR3 reads CAISEPPASGRSTDTQYF. Written as DNA, the CDR3 is TGTGCCATCAGTGAGCCCCCCGCTAGCGGGAGGAGCACAGATACGCAGTATTTT.

The rearrangement joins TRBV27 to TRBJ1-1; D unresolved. CDR1 is MNHEY, CDR2 SMNVEV, per germline (reference sequence). The CDR3 spans 14 residues. V was trimmed by 1 base and J by 0 bases, leaving 6 bases between them. The CDR3 is CASSLFPMNTEAFF. The CDR3 DNA reads as TGTGCCAGCAGTTTATTTCCCATGAACACTGAAGCTTTCTTT.

A note on this clonotype: This clone may be a read error of a much larger clone one base away. The chain joins TRBV29-1 to TRBJ1-4; a possible D gene is TRBD1 (5 bases). Germline CDR1 reads SQVTM; CDR2 reads ANQGSEA. V gave up 6 bases and J gave up 8 bases, with 19 bases separating them. The length of the CDR3 is 14 residues. The DNA of the CDR3 is TGCAGCGTCGACGGGACCTGCTCGGGCGAAAAACTGTTTTTT. It specifies CSVDGTCSGEKLFF.

This clonotype was detected only a few times. The rearrangement uses TRBV12-3 or TRBV12-4 and TRBJ2-3; the D is unclear. Trimming took 2 bases from V and 5 from J, leaving 2 bases between them. The CDR3 loop spans 11 amino acids. The CDR3 sequence is CASSLRDTQYF. Written as DNA, the CDR3 is TGTGCCAGCAGTTTAAGAGATACGCAGTATTTT.

There are a few counts of this clonotype. The chain is built from TRBV12-3 or TRBV12-4 and TRBJ2-3, with 10 bases matching TRBD2. V gave up 4 bases and J gave up 2 bases; unmatched junction bases: 9. CDR3 length: 17 amino acids. CDR3 sequence reads: CASSSNIAGGTTDTQYF. CDR3 DNA sequence: TGTGCCAGCAGTTCAAACATAGCGGGAGGAACCACAGATACGCAGTATTTT.

This clonotype was detected only a few times. CDR3 DNA: TGCGCCAGCAGTGGTACCGGACAGAATGAAAAACTGTTTTTT. This encodes CASSGTGQNEKLFF. The V and J genes are TRBV5-1 and TRBJ1-4; D may be TRBD1 (6 bases). Germline lookup yields CDR1 SGHRS and CDR2 YFSETQ. The V and J ends lost 5 bases and 5 bases respectively, with 13 bases between them. This CDR3 contains 14 residues. The complete variable domain, with remaining parts taken from reference TRBV5-1 and TRBJ1-4, reads KAGVTQTPRYLIKTRGQQVTLSCSPISGHRSVSWYQQTPGQGLQFLFEYFSETQRNKGNFPGRFSGRQFSNSRSEMNVSTLELGDSALYLCASSGTGQNEKLFFGSGTQLSVL.

The rearrangement links TRBV19 to TRBJ1-2; 9 bases are shared with TRBD1. Germline CDR1 and CDR2: LNHDA and SQIVND (reference sequence). This CDR3 region has 16 residues. The V gene end was trimmed by 3 bases and the J gene end by 3 bases; junction bases not matched to a gene: 8. The CDR3 nucleotides are TGTGCCAGTAGTATCCCCTGGACAGGGGAGTACTATGGCTACACCTTC. It encodes CASSIPWTGEYYGYTF.

The chain employs TRBV19 and TRBJ1-3; no clear D. Per the germline V gene, CDR1 is LNHDA and CDR2 is SQIVND (reference sequence). Trimming pared 0 bases from V and 2 bases from J, leaving 11 bases between. This CDR3 spans 16 amino acids. CDR3 bases: TGTGCCAGTAGTATAGAAGGCACGGCGACTGGAAACACCATATATTTT. Amino acid sequence: CASSIEGTATGNTIYF.

This clonotype was observed once. A single base separates this from a much larger clone, so it may be a read error. No conserved phenylalanine or tryptophan ends this CDR3, so it is likely a read error. The chain has TRBV29-1 and TRBJ2-7; D is ambiguous. This CDR3 region has 11 residues. Trimming left V 3 bases short and J 3 bases short, with 6 bases between. Germline loops: CDR1 SQVTM, CDR2 ANQGSEA. Here the CDR3 DNA reads TGCAGCGTTGAGACCGGCTACGAGCAGTACTTA. It is translated as CSVETGYEQYL.

Only a few counts were recorded for this clonotype. The gene calls are TRBV20-1 and TRBJ2-1; 8 positions agree with TRBD2. The CDR3 runs to 14 residues. The V gene's germline CDR1 is DFQATT and CDR2 SNEGSKA (reference sequence). J lost 6 bases, V lost 1 base, and 5 bases had no gene match. CDR3 coding DNA: TGCAGTGCTAGAGGTCTAGCGGGCATCAATGAGCAGTTCTTC. It yields the protein CSARGLAGINEQFF.

This clonotype occurred a few times. An end of the junction differs from the germline gene, which may be a read error. The chain couples TRBV10-3 to TRBJ2-1, with D tentatively TRBD1 (5 bases). From germline, CDR1 is ENHRY and CDR2 SYGVKD. The CDR3 length is 9 residues. The CDR3 bases are TGTGCCATCGGGGCTCCCTCCCTCTTC. Amino acids: CAIGAPSLF.

By its share, this clonotype is medium-sized (0.01 to 0.1%). The gene calls are TRBV5-4 and TRBJ2-1; D is possibly TRBD2 (6 bases). Germline lookup yields CDR1 SGHNT and CDR2 YYREEE (reference sequence). This CDR3 has 15 residues. V was trimmed by 4 bases and J by 1 base, leaving 12 bases between them. CDR3 in amino acids: CASSLGLESYNEQFF. CDR3 DNA sequence: TGTGCCAGCAGCCTGGGACTGGAGTCCTACAATGAGCAGTTCTTC.

This clonotype is deemed medium-sized. V usage is TRBV19 and J usage is TRBJ2-6; D uncertain. The V gene lost 4 bases and the J gene lost 0 bases, with 10 bases spanning the gap. CDR1 LNHDA and CDR2 SQIVND come from the germline V gene (reference sequence). This CDR3 contains 16 residues. The CDR3 DNA sequence: TGTGCCAGTAGTAGCCAGGTTTCCTCTGGGGCCAACGTCCTGACTTTC. It specifies CASSSQVSSGANVLTF.

V usage is TRBV20-1 and J usage is TRBJ2-2; perhaps TRBD2 as D (6 bases). CDR1 is DFQATT and CDR2 is SNEGSKA in the germline V gene (reference sequence). The CDR3 is made up of 14 amino acids. V dropped 1 base and J dropped 6 bases, with 12 bases sitting between them. CDR3 bases: TGCAGTGCTAGAGTGGACTATCCGGCCGGGGAGCTGTTTTTT. Its protein product is CSARVDYPAGELFF.

This clonotype has more than one count but fewer than ten. This chain links TRBV7-6 with TRBJ2-7, with D unresolved. Per the germline V gene, CDR1 is SGHVS and CDR2 is FNYEAQ. V lost 5 bases to trimming and J lost 6 bases, with 17 bases between them. The CDR3 runs to 14 residues. The CDR3 spells CASSQDLDPSEQYF. Written as DNA, the CDR3 is TGTGCCAGCAGCCAGGACCTAGACCCTTCCGAGCAGTACTTC.

This sequence joins TRBV10-2 and TRBJ2-3; possibly TRBD2 for D (5 bases). This CDR3 is 16 amino acids long. CDR1 and CDR2 (germline): WSHSY, SAAADI. Trimming pared 0 bases from V and 1 base from J, leaving 11 bases between. CDR3 DNA sequence: TGCGCCAGCAGTGAGTCCGCACTAGACGGCACAGATACGCAGTATTTT. Translation gives CASSESALDGTDTQYF.

The chain recombines TRBV5-1 with TRBJ1-4; 11 bases are shared with TRBD1. From germline, CDR1 is SGHRS and CDR2 YFSETQ. V dropped 1 base and J dropped 0; count of bases not matched to a gene: 5. The CDR3 contains 18 residues. CDR3 region: CASSLMDRGRPTNEKLFF. In DNA, the CDR3 is TGCGCCAGCAGCTTGATGGACAGGGGGCGCCCAACTAATGAAAAACTGTTTTTT.

This clonotype occurred once. The conserved phenylalanine or tryptophan is not found at the CDR3 terminus, so this likely reflects a read error. The V call is TRBV27, the J call TRBJ1-1; D is possibly TRBD1 (5 bases). The CDR3 has 14 amino acids. Per germline, CDR1 MNHEY and CDR2 SMNVEV (reference sequence). V lost 0 bases and J 6 bases, leaving 11 bases between the germline ends. The CDR3 DNA reads as TGTGCCAGCAGTTTATCGATAGGGACCGCTGAAGCTTTCTAT. As protein: CASSLSIGTAEAFY.

CDR3 in amino acids: CASSRGGLAGSLYNEQFF. The CDR3 coding sequence is TGTGCCAGCAGCCGGGGGGGACTAGCGGGGTCCCTTTACAATGAGCAGTTCTTC. The gene calls are TRBV5-4 and TRBJ2-1; 13 bases map to TRBD2. From germline, CDR1 is SGHNT and CDR2 YYREEE (reference sequence). Losses at the gene ends were 4 bases for V and 4 bases for J; bases not matched to a gene: 11. The CDR3 is made up of 18 amino acids.